This T cell receptor beta chain is drawn from a study of control samples from healthy donors and cancer patients. The length of the CDR3 is 13 residues. Germline V CDR1 and CDR2: SEHNR, FQNEAQ (reference sequence). V was cut by 5 bases and J by 5 bases, with 12 bases left in between. The repertoire was sequenced with immunoSEQ multiplex PCR; TCRdb's copy has only in-frame clones and lacks some. This sample carries tens of thousands of clones, about four fifths of them seen once, and the ten largest clones take about 38%. The rearrangement uses TRBV7-9 and TRBJ1-2; D might be TRBD1 (6 bases). What was sequenced was PBMCs. This TCR was recovered from a man between 70 and 80 years old with lung cancer. CDR3: CASSPHREYGYTF. The CDR3 nucleotides are TGTGCCAGCAGCCCCCACAGGGAGTATGGCTACACCTTC.